These T cell receptor beta chains were read from a single sample in a study of T cell responses to AZD1222 COVID-19 vaccine. TCRdb's table, derived via immunoSEQ multiplex PCR, lists solely in-frame clones and lacks some. The repertoire has about 150,000 clones, approximately 90% of them found once; the top ten carry roughly 3.9%. The source material was peripheral blood, sampled 28 days after the second AZD1222 dose. The receptors stem from an adult who received the AZD1222 COVID-19 vaccine. CDR3s include the opening cysteine and the closing phenylalanine or tryptophan. The order of the fields is clone size, CDR3 length, J gene, V gene, CDR3 protein. The listing skips clone size in some rows; elsewhere it reads once, few, many or a size class.

NA 17 TRBJ1-3 TRBV21-1 CASSKEAGESSGNTIYF
NA 15 TRBJ1-5 TRBV14 CASSQSGYSNQPQHF
NA 16 TRBJ2-7 TRBV5-5 CASSLGRETVLYEQYF
NA 14 TRBJ1-2 TRBV6-2/TRBV6-3 CASSSLRQGYGYTF
NA 15 TRBJ1-6 TRBV7-3 CASSPQGQGNSPLHF
NA 13 TRBJ2-5 TRBV7-2 CASSLAGLETQYF
NA 16 TRBJ1-1 TRBV7-2 CASSSSWGGPNTEAFF
NA 15 TRBJ1-2 TRBV19 CASSIEVGRDRGYTF
NA 14 TRBJ2-3 TRBV20-1 CSASGQGDKDTQYF
NA 15 TRBJ1-3 TRBV6-1 CASSDPWGAGNTIYF
once 12 TRBJ1-1 TRBV11-2 CASSLDQGMAFF
NA 12 TRBJ2-7 TRBV5-1 CASSFEGYEQYF
few 18 TRBJ1-5 TRBV10-3 CAISESGRGRISNQPQHF
NA 14 TRBJ1-4 TRBV7-9 CASTVIGLNEKLFF
NA 15 TRBJ2-7 TRBV7-9 CASSPPSGSFGEQYF
once 12 TRBJ1-2 TRBV12-3/TRBV12-4 CASSLTIGGYTF
NA 15 TRBJ1-1 TRBV6-6 CASRRTGTGNTEAFF